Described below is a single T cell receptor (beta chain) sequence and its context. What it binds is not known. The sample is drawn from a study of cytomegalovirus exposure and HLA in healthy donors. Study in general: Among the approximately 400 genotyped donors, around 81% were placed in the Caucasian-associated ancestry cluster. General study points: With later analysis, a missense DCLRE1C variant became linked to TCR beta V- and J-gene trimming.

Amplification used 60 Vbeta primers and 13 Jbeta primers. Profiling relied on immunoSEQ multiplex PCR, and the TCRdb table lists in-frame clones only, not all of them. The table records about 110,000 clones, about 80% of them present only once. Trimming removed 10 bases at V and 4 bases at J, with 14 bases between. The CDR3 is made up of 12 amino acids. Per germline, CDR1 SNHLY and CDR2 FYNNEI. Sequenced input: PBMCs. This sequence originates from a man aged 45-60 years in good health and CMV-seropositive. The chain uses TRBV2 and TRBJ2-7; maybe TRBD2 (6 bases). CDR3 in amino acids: CATGGIRYEQYF. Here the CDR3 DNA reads TGTGCCACCGGAGGGATCAGATACGAGCAGTACTTC. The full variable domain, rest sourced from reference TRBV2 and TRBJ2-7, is EPEVTQTPSHQVTQMGQEVILRCVPISNHLYFYWYRQILGQKVEFLVSFYNNEISEKSEIFDDQFSVERPDGSNFTLKIRSTKLEDSAMYFCATGGIRYEQYFGPGTRLTVT.